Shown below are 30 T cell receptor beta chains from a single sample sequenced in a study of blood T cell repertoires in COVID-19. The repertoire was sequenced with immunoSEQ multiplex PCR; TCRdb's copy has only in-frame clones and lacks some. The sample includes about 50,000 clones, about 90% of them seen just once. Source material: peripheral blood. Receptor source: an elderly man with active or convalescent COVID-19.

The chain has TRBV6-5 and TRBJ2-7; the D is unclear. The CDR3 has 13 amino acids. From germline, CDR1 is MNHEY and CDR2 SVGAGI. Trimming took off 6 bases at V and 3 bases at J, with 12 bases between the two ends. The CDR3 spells CASRESTRYEQYF. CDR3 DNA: TGTGCCAGCAGGGAGAGTACCCGCTACGAGCAGTACTTC.

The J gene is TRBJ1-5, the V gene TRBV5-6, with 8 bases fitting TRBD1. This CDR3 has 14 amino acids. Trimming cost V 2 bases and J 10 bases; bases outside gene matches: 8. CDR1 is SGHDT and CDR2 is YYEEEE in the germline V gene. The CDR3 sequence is CASSFQDRVGPQHF. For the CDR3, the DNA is TGTGCCAGCAGCTTCCAGGACAGGGTGGGACCCCAGCATTTT.

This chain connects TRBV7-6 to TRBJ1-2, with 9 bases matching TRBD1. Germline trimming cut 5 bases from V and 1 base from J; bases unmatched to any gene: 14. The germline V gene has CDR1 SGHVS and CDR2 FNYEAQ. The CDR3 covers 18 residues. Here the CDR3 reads CASSPTGQGSAFNYGYTF. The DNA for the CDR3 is TGTGCCAGCAGCCCTACTGGACAGGGGTCCGCTTTTAACTATGGCTACACCTTC. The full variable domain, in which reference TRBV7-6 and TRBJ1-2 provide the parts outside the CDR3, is GAGVSQSPRYKVTKRGQDVALRCDPISGHVSLYWYRQALGQGPEFLTYFNYEAQQDKSGLPNDRFSAERPEGSISTLTIQRTEQRDSAMYRCASSPTGQGSAFNYGYTFGSGTRLTVV.

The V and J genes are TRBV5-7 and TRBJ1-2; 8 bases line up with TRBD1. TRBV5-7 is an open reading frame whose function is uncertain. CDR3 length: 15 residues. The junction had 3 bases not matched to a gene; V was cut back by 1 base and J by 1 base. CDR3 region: CASSLSDRDNYGYTF. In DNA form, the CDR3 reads TGTGCCAGCAGCTTGTCGGACAGGGATAACTATGGCTACACCTTC.

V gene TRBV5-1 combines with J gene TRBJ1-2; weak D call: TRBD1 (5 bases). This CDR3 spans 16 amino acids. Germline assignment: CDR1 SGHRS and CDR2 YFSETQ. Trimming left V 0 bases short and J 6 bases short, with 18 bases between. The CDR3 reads CASSLAVGRGADGYTF. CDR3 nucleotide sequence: TGCGCCAGCAGCTTGGCGGTTGGTAGGGGCGCGGATGGCTACACCTTC.

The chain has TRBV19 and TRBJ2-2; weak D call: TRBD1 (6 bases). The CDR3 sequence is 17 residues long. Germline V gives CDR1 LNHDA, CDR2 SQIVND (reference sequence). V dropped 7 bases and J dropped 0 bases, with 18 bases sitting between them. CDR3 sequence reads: CASTLIRDTPNTGELFF. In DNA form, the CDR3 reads TGTGCCAGTACCCTAATCCGGGACACCCCGAACACCGGGGAGCTGTTTTTT.

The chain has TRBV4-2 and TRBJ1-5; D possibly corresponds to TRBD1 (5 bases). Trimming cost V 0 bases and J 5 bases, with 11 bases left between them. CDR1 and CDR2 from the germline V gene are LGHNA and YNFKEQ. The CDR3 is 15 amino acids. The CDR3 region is CASSQDGREDQPQHF. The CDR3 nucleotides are TGTGCCAGCAGCCAAGACGGCAGGGAAGATCAGCCCCAGCATTTT.

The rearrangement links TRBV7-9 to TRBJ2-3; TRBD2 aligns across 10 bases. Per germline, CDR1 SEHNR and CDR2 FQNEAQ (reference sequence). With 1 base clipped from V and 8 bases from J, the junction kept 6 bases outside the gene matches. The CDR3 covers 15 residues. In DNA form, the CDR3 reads TGTGCCAGCAGCTTAGGGGCTAGCGGGAGCCGTACGCAGTATTTT. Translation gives CASSLGASGSRTQYF.

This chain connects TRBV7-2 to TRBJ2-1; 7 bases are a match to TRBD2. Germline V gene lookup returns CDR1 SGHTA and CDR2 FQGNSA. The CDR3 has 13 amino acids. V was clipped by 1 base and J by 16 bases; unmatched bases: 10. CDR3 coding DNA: TGTGCCAGCAGCTTAGATTCCTCTAGCGGTACATTCTTC. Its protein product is CASSLDSSSGTFF.

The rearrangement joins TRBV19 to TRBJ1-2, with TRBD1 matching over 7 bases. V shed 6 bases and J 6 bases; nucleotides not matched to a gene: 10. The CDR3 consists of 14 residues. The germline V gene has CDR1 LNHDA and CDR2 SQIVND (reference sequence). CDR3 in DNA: TGTGCCAGTAGACGGACAGGATTGGAAGATGGCTACACCTTC. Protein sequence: CASRRTGLEDGYTF.

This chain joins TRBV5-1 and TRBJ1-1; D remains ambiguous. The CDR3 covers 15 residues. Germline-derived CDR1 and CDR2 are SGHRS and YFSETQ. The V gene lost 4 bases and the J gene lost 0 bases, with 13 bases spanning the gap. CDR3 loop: CASSPRGGMNTEAFF. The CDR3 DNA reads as TGCGCCAGCAGCCCCCGGGGAGGTATGAACACTGAAGCTTTCTTT.

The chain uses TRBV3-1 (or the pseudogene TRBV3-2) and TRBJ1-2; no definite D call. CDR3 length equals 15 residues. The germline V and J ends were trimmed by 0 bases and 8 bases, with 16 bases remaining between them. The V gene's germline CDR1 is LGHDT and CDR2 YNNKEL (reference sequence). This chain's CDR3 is CASSQDVARAEGYTF. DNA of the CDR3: TGTGCCAGCAGCCAAGATGTCGCCCGCGCGGAAGGCTACACCTTC.

The CDR3 here is CASRGDGQGIRNTIYF. The DNA for the CDR3 is TGTGCCAGCAGGGGAGATGGACAGGGGATTAGAAACACCATATATTTT. This chain joins TRBV28 and TRBJ1-3, with TRBD1 identical over 9 bases. Trimming took 6 bases from V and 5 from J; bases not matched to a gene: 11. Per germline, CDR1 MDHEN and CDR2 SYDVKM. The length of the CDR3 is 16 residues.

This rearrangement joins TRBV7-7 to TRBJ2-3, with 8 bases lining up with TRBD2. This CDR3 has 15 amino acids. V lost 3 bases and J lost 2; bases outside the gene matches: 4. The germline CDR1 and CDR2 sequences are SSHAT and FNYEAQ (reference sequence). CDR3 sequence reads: CASSFSGSDTDTQYF. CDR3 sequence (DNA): TGTGCCAGCAGCTTCAGCGGGAGCGACACAGATACGCAGTATTTT.

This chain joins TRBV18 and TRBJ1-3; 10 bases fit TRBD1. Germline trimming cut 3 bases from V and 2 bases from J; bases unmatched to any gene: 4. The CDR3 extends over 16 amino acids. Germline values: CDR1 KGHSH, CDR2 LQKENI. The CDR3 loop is CASSPGTGAPGNTIYF. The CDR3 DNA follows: TGTGCCAGCTCACCGGGGACAGGGGCCCCTGGAAACACCATATATTTT.

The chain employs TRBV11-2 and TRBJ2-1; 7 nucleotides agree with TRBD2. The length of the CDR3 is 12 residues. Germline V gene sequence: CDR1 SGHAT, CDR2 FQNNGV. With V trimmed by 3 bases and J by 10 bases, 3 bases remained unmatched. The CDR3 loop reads CASSFQLAEQFF. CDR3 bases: TGTGCCAGCAGCTTCCAACTAGCGGAGCAGTTCTTC.

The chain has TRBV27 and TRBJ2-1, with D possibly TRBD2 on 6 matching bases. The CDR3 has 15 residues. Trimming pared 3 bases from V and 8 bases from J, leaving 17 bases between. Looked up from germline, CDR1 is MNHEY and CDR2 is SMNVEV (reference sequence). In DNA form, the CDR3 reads TGTGCCAGCAGTTTTAGCGGACTTGAGGGGTATGAGCAGTTCTTC. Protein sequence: CASSFSGLEGYEQFF.

CDR3 DNA sequence: TGTGCCAGCAGTAAGGGAGGGGTTCATCAGCCCCAGCATTTT. It translates to CASSKGGVHQPQHF. The genes are TRBV28 and TRBJ1-5; possibly TRBD1 for D (5 bases). This CDR3 contains 14 residues. V was clipped by 5 bases and J by 5 bases, with 13 bases between them. CDR1 is MDHEN and CDR2 is SYDVKM in the germline V gene.

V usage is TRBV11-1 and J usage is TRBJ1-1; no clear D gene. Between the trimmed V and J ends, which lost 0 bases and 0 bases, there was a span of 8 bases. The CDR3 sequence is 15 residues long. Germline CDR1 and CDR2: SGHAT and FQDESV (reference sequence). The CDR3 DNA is TGTGCCAGCAGCTTAGCAGGGAGTCTGAACACTGAAGCTTTCTTT. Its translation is CASSLAGSLNTEAFF. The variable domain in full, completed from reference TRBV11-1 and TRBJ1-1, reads EAEVAQSPRYKITEKSQAVAFWCDPISGHATLYWYRQILGQGPELLVQFQDESVVDDSQLPKDRFSAERLKGVDSTLKIQPAELGDSAMYLCASSLAGSLNTEAFFGQGTRLTVV.

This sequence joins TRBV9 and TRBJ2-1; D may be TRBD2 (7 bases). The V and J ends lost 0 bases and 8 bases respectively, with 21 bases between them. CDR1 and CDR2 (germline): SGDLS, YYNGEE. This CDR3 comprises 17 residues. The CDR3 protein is CASSVALGGRLKDEQFF. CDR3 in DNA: TGTGCCAGCAGCGTAGCCCTCGGGGGGCGGCTTAAGGATGAGCAGTTCTTC.

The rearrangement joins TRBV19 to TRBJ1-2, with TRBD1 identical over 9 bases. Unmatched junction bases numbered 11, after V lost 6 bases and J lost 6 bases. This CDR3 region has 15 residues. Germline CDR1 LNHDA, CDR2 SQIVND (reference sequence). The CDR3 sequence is CASREVAGQGNGYTF. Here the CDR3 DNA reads TGTGCCAGTAGGGAGGTTGCGGGACAGGGTAATGGCTACACCTTC.

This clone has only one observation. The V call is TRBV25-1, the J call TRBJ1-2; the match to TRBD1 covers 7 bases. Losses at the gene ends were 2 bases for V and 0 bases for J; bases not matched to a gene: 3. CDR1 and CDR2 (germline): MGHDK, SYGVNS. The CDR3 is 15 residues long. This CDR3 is CASSEAGQTNYGYTF. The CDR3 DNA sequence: TGTGCCAGCAGTGAAGCGGGACAGACTAACTATGGCTACACCTTC.

Here the CDR3 reads CASSLNSINYGYTF. DNA of the CDR3: TGCGCCAGCAGCTTGAACAGCATAAACTATGGCTACACCTTC. The chain has TRBV5-1 and TRBJ1-2; no firm D call. V lost 1 base and J lost 2, with 9 bases in between. The CDR3 length is 14 residues. Germline V lookup: CDR1 SGHRS, CDR2 YFSETQ.

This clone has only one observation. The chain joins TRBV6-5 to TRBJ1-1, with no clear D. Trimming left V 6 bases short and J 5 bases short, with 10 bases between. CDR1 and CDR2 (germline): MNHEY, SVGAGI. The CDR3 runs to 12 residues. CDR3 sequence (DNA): TGTGCCAGCAGAACCCCGGGAACTGAAGCTTTCTTT. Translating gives CASRTPGTEAFF.

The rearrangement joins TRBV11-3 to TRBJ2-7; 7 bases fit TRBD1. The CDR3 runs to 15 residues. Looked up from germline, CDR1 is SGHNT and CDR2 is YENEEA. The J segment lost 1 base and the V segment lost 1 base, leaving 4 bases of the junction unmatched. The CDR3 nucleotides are TGTGCCAGCAGCTTAGGACAGGGATCATCCTACGAGCAGTACTTC. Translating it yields CASSLGQGSSYEQYF. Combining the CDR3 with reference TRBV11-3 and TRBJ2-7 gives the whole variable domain EAGVVQSPRYKIIEKKQPVAFWCNPISGHNTLYWYLQNLGQGPELLIRYENEEAVDDSQLPKDRFSAERLKGVDSTLKIQPAELGDSAVYLCASSLGQGSSYEQYFGPGTRLTVT.

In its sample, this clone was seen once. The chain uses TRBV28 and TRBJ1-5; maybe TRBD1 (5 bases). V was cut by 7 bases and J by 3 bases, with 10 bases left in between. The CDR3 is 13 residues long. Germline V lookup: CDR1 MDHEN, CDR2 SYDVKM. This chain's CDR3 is CASNGGPNQPQHF. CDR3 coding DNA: TGTGCCAGCAACGGGGGACCCAATCAGCCCCAGCATTTT. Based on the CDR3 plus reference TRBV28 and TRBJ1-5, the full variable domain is DVKVTQSSRYLVKRTGEKVFLECVQDMDHENMFWYRQDPGLGLRLIYFSYDVKMKEKGDIPEGYSVSREKKERFSLILESASTNQTSMYLCASNGGPNQPQHFGDGTRLSIL.

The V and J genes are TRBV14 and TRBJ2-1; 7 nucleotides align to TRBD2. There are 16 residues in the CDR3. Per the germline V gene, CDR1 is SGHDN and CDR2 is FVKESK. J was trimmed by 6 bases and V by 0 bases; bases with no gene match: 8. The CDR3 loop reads CASSQELAPSPNEQFF. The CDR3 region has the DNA TGTGCCAGCAGCCAAGAACTAGCGCCTTCCCCCAATGAGCAGTTCTTC.

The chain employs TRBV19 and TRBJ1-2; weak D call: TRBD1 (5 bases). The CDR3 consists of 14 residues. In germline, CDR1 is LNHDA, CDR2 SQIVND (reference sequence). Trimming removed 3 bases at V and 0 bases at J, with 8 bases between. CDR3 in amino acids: CASSIDSPNYGYTF. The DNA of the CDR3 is TGTGCCAGTAGTATCGACAGTCCTAACTATGGCTACACCTTC. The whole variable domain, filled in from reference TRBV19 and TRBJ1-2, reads DGGITQSPKYLFRKEGQNVTLSCEQNLNHDAMYWYRQDPGQGLRLIYYSQIVNDFQKGDIAEGYSVSREKKESFPLTVTSAQKNPTAFYLCASSIDSPNYGYTFGSGTRLTVV.

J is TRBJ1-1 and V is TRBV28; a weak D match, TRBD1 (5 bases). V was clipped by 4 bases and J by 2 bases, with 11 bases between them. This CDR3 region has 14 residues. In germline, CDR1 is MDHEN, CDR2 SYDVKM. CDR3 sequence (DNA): TGTGCCAGCAGTTCTCCGGGGGTAAACACTGAAGCTTTCTTT. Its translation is CASSSPGVNTEAFF.

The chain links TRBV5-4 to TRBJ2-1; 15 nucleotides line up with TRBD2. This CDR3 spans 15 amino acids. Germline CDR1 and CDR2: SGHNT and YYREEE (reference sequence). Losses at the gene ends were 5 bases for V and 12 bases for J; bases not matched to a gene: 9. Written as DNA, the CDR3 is TGTGCCAGCAGAACCGGAGGACTAGCGGGAGGGGTGCAGTTCTTC. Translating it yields CASRTGGLAGGVQFF.